Listed below are T cell receptor beta chains from one sample, sequenced in a study of OX40 agonist ivuxolimab in advanced cancers. The repertoire was sequenced with immunoSEQ multiplex PCR; TCRdb's copy has only in-frame clones and lacks some. The sample holds roughly 60,000 clones, around nine tenths seen once. The sequenced sample was CD4+ or CD8+ T cells sorted from blood, obtained in a trial of the OX40 agonist ivuxolimab. The source is an adult with an advanced solid tumor such as melanoma, head and neck, liver or kidney cancer. Both conserved end residues are part of each CDR3. A D gene is named only where the DNA matches it firmly. Clone size, where shown, is once, few, many, or a class for clones that have expanded.

D gene	clone size	V gene	J gene	CDR3 protein	CDR3 DNA
TRBD1	-	TRBV10-3	TRBJ2-2	CAITRQGDTGELFF	TGTGCCATCACCCGACAGGGGGACACCGGGGAGCTGTTTTTT
-	-	TRBV28	TRBJ2-3	CASEKGSDTQYF	TGTGCCAGCGAAAAGGGGTCAGATACGCAGTATTTT
-	-	TRBV7-2	TRBJ2-3	CASSGGRTDTQYF	TGTGCCAGCAGCGGGGGGAGAACAGATACGCAGTATTTT
TRBD2	-	TRBV4-3	TRBJ2-3	CASSQDRAGGHTDTQYF	TGCGCCAGCAGCCAAGATCGAGCGGGGGGGCACACAGATACGCAGTATTTT
-	-	TRBV2	TRBJ1-2	CASKSNYGYTF	TGTGCCAGCAAGAGTAACTATGGCTACACCTTC
-	-	TRBV5-1	TRBJ1-1	CASSLKVMNTEAFF	TGCGCCAGCAGCTTGAAGGTCATGAACACTGAAGCTTTCTTT
-	once	TRBV4-1	TRBJ1-2	CASSQEIQRLAYGYTF	TGCGCCAGCAGCCAAGAAATTCAGCGGCTGGCTTATGGCTACACCTTC
-	few	TRBV7-2	TRBJ1-4	CASSLVRGTNEKLFF	TGTGCCAGCAGCTTAGTCCGGGGAACTAATGAAAAACTGTTTTTT
-	-	TRBV5-4	TRBJ2-7	CASSPNAYEQYF	TGTGCCAGCAGCCCGAATGCATACGAGCAGTACTTC
-	-	TRBV7-9	TRBJ2-7	CASSLGTTYEQYF	TGTGCCAGCAGCTTAGGCACGACCTACGAGCAGTACTTC
TRBD2	-	TRBV10-3	TRBJ2-7	CAIRGGGQSSYEQYF	TGTGCCATCAGGGGCGGGGGTCAGAGCTCCTACGAGCAGTACTTC
-	once	TRBV4-1	TRBJ1-5	CASSQEPGPLNQPQHF	TGCGCCAGCAGCCAAGAACCGGGACCCCTCAATCAGCCCCAGCATTTT
TRBD1	-	TRBV30	TRBJ1-2	CAWTFRGQGYTF	TGTGCCTGGACATTCAGGGGGCAGGGCTACACCTTC
TRBD1	-	TRBV2	TRBJ2-7	CASSERGQGRYEQYF	TGTGCCAGCAGTGAACGGGGACAGGGAAGGTACGAGCAGTACTTC
TRBD1	-	TRBV7-9	TRBJ2-3	CASSRRQGEMDTQYF	TGTGCCAGCAGCCGAAGACAGGGGGAGATGGATACGCAGTATTTT
-	-	TRBV27	TRBJ1-5	CASSSGVEQPQHF	TGTGCCAGCAGTTCAGGGGTTGAACAGCCCCAGCATTTT
-	-	TRBV5-6	TRBJ1-5	CASSRRGSNQPQHF	TGTGCCAGCAGCCGTAGGGGGAGCAATCAGCCCCAGCATTTT
-	-	TRBV4-3	TRBJ1-6	CASSQASGRDNSPLHF	TGCGCCAGCAGCCAAGCCTCAGGGCGCGATAATTCACCCCTCCACTTT
-	-	TRBV10-3	TRBJ1-1	CAISDPGGRGSEAFF	TGTGCCATCAGTGATCCGGGGGGGCGAGGAAGTGAAGCTTTCTTT
TRBD1	-	TRBV9	TRBJ1-1	CASSPRQGMNTEAFF	TGTGCCAGCAGCCCTCGACAGGGCATGAACACTGAAGCTTTCTTT
TRBD1	few	TRBV19	TRBJ1-5	CASRTDRGGQPQHF	TGTGCCAGTAGAACCGACAGGGGCGGTCAGCCCCAGCATTTT
-	-	TRBV4-1	TRBJ1-2	CASSQDMLFDRHYGYTF	TGCGCCAGCAGCCAAGATATGTTGTTCGACAGACACTATGGCTACACCTTC
TRBD1	-	TRBV7-3	TRBJ2-5	CASSRGSGGAVETQYF	TGTGCCAGCAGTCGGGGATCAGGGGGCGCGGTGGAGACCCAGTACTTC
-	medium-sized	TRBV10-3	TRBJ1-2	CAISELGRVYTF	TGTGCCATCAGTGAGCTAGGAAGGGTCTACACCTTC
-	-	TRBV10-1	TRBJ2-4	CASSESVGIQYF	TGCGCCAGCAGTGAGTCGGTGGGCATTCAGTACTTC
-	-	TRBV5-4	TRBJ1-5	CASSLAARVGQPQHF	TGTGCCAGCAGCTTGGCGGCCAGGGTTGGGCAGCCCCAGCATTTT